The 20 T cell receptor beta chains presented below share a single source sample, sequenced in a study of cytotoxic CD8 clonotypes in ibrutinib-treated CLL. Produced via immunoSEQ multiplex PCR; TCRdb's table is partial and in-frame only. The sample lists about 40,000 clones, about three quarters occurring once. The material was PBMCs, obtained at disease progression, from a patient treated with ibrutinib. The receptors were sampled from a human donor with chronic lymphocytic leukemia.

J is TRBJ2-7 and V is TRBV28; D is uncertain. Germline CDR1 is MDHEN and CDR2 is SYDVKM. With 3 bases removed from V and 2 bases from J, the gap between germline ends came to 8 bases. The CDR3 is made up of 13 amino acids. In DNA, the CDR3 is TGTGCCAGCAGTTTTATTGCGGCCTACGAGCAGTACTTC. As protein: CASSFIAAYEQYF.

This chain links TRBV6-1 with TRBJ2-1; D gene ambiguous. The germline CDR1 and CDR2 sequences are MNHNS and SASEGT. V was shortened by 4 bases and J by 5 bases, with 6 bases between the two germline ends. The CDR3 covers 12 residues. CDR3 sequence: CASSVWDNEQFF. Here the CDR3 DNA reads TGTGCCAGCAGTGTTTGGGACAATGAGCAGTTCTTC.

The chain combines TRBV11-2 with TRBJ1-3; no firm D call. CDR1 SGHAT and CDR2 FQNNGV come from the germline V gene. The CDR3 sequence is 17 residues long. V lost 4 bases and J 0 bases, leaving 16 bases between the germline ends. The CDR3 region is CASSSLRGSLSGNTIYF. CDR3 bases: TGTGCCAGCAGCTCGTTGAGAGGCAGTCTCTCTGGAAACACCATATATTTT.

This chain links TRBV15 with TRBJ2-2; TRBD2 aligns across 9 bases. The ends lost 2 bases at V and 4 bases at J; junction bases unmatched: 5. The CDR3 covers 16 residues. Germline-derived CDR1 and CDR2 are LNHNV and YYDKDF (reference sequence). The CDR3 loop reads CATSRRFSGGTGELFF. The CDR3 coding sequence is TGTGCCACCAGCAGACGCTTTAGCGGGGGCACCGGGGAGCTGTTTTTT.

The V gene is TRBV19, the J gene TRBJ2-7, with 9 bases aligning to TRBD1. Looked up from germline, CDR1 is LNHDA and CDR2 is SQIVND (reference sequence). J lost 0 bases, V lost 3 bases, and 9 bases had no gene match. This CDR3 has 17 residues. The CDR3 DNA is TGTGCCAGTAGTATGAGGTTAGGGACAGGGAGCTCCTACGAGCAGTACTTC. Residues: CASSMRLGTGSSYEQYF.

This chain connects TRBV19 to TRBJ1-5; 9 bases align to TRBD1. Trimming at V came to 9 bases and at J to 0 bases, leaving 6 bases not matched to a gene. CDR1 is LNHDA, CDR2 SQIVND, per germline (reference sequence). The CDR3 covers 15 residues. The CDR3 region is CASRQGGYSNQPQHF. CDR3 nucleotides: TGTGCCAGCCGACAGGGGGGGTATAGCAATCAGCCCCAGCATTTT.

The rearrangement joins TRBV5-1 to TRBJ2-1; the D is unclear. The CDR3 contains 12 residues. The germline V and J ends were trimmed by 0 bases and 8 bases, with 6 bases remaining between them. Germline CDR1 and CDR2: SGHRS and YFSETQ. This CDR3 reads CASSLVGDEQFF. CDR3 DNA: TGCGCCAGCAGCTTGGTAGGAGATGAGCAGTTCTTC.

This clone was counted a few times. The genes are TRBV9 and TRBJ1-2; D may be TRBD1 (6 bases). Trimming left V 5 bases short and J 5 bases short, with 16 bases between. The CDR3 has 14 residues. The germline CDR1 and CDR2 sequences are SGDLS and YYNGEE. CDR3 sequence (DNA): TGTGCCAGCAGGCTAACCGGGACAAATTATGGCTACACCTTC. Translating it yields CASRLTGTNYGYTF.

This clone was seen more than once but under ten times. The chain links TRBV5-1 to TRBJ2-7; 9 bases match TRBD2. J gave up 2 bases and V 2 bases, and 2 bases lay outside the gene matches. Germline V gives CDR1 SGHRS, CDR2 YFSETQ. The CDR3 loop spans 14 amino acids. The CDR3 DNA sequence: TGCGCCAGCAGCTTCCTAGCGGGAACCTACGAGCAGTACTTC. It codes for CASSFLAGTYEQYF.

This sequence joins TRBV7-2 and TRBJ1-3; D gene unclear. The CDR3 totals 17 residues. Trimming left V 1 base short and J 4 bases short, with 17 bases between. The germline V gene has CDR1 SGHTA and CDR2 FQGNSA. The CDR3: CASSLVGLGRGGNTIYF. CDR3 in DNA: TGTGCCAGCAGCTTAGTGGGGTTAGGGAGAGGAGGAAACACCATATATTTT.

The rearrangement joins TRBV4-2 to TRBJ2-6; tentative D call: TRBD2 (6 bases). V was cut by 0 bases and J by 2 bases, with 8 bases left in between. The CDR3 is made up of 16 amino acids. CDR1 and CDR2 (germline): LGHNA, YNFKEQ. The DNA of the CDR3 is TGTGCCAGCAGCCAAGATTGGGGGGCTGGGGCCAACGTCCTGACTTTC. Translated, it gives CASSQDWGAGANVLTF.

This clone was seen once. The chain is built from TRBV5-1 and TRBJ1-1; 9 positions match TRBD1. Germline CDR1 and CDR2: SGHRS and YFSETQ. The CDR3 is made up of 14 amino acids. V dropped 4 bases and J dropped 4; count of bases not matched to a gene: 5. CDR3 in DNA: TGCGCCAGCAGCGTCGGACAGGGGAGCACTGAAGCTTTCTTT. It translates to CASSVGQGSTEAFF. Drawing the rest from reference TRBV5-1 and TRBJ1-1, the complete variable domain is KAGVTQTPRYLIKTRGQQVTLSCSPISGHRSVSWYQQTPGQGLQFLFEYFSETQRNKGNFPGRFSGRQFSNSRSEMNVSTLELGDSALYLCASSVGQGSTEAFFGQGTRLTVV.

The rearrangement links TRBV28 to TRBJ2-5; TRBD1 aligns across 7 bases. Germline V lookup: CDR1 MDHEN, CDR2 SYDVKM. With V trimmed by 2 bases and J by 3 bases, 3 bases remained unmatched. The length of the CDR3 is 14 residues. CDR3 nucleotide sequence: TGTGCCAGCAGTTTAATCCAGGGGGAAGAGACCCAGTACTTC. This translates into CASSLIQGEETQYF. Variable domain in full (rest from reference TRBV28 and TRBJ2-5): DVKVTQSSRYLVKRTGEKVFLECVQDMDHENMFWYRQDPGLGLRLIYFSYDVKMKEKGDIPEGYSVSREKKERFSLILESASTNQTSMYLCASSLIQGEETQYFGPGTRLLVL.

There are a few counts of this clone. The J gene is TRBJ2-6, the V gene TRBV6-5; D not certain. The CDR3 length is 13 residues. The V end lost 7 bases, the J end lost 2 bases, and 6 bases lay between the germline ends. CDR1 is MNHEY, CDR2 SVGAGI, per germline. In nucleotides, the CDR3 is TGTGCCAGCACCCCTCCTGGGGCCAACGTCCTGACTTTC. Its translation is CASTPPGANVLTF.

The table lists this clone with a few counts. The chain joins TRBV10-3 to TRBJ2-7, with TRBD2 matching 8 bases. The CDR3 covers 15 residues. Trimming at V came to 6 bases and at J to 2 bases, leaving 9 bases not matched to a gene. The germline V gene has CDR1 ENHRY and CDR2 SYGVKD. CDR3 amino acids: CAIRPSGGPAYEQYF. CDR3 DNA sequence: TGTGCCATCAGACCGAGCGGGGGACCCGCCTACGAGCAGTACTTC.

This clone was recorded once. At one of its ends the junction is not consistent with the germline gene, which may arise from a read error. The sample has other DNA sequences that encode this CDR3 too. The rearrangement uses TRBV5-1 and TRBJ2-3, with D possibly matching TRBD1 (5 bases). The CDR3 has 14 amino acids. In germline, CDR1 is SGHRS, CDR2 YFSETQ. DNA of the CDR3: TGCGCCAGCAGCTTTGGGTGGGGCACAGATACACAGTATTTT. Amino acids: CASSFGWGTDTQYF.

This clone was detected once. The CDR3 here is CASSPGLAGDDEQFF. For the CDR3, the DNA is TGTGCCAGCTCACCAGGGCTAGCGGGGGACGATGAGCAGTTCTTC. This chain uses TRBV18 with TRBJ2-1; the match to TRBD2 covers 10 bases. Germline values: CDR1 KGHSH, CDR2 LQKENI. The CDR3 extends over 15 amino acids. With V trimmed by 2 bases and J by 8 bases, 6 bases remained unmatched.

The chain couples TRBV30 to TRBJ1-1; D might be TRBD1 (5 bases). Germline-derived CDR1 and CDR2 are GTSNPN and SVGIG (reference sequence). V lost 1 base to trimming and J lost 3 bases, with 12 bases between them. There are 14 residues in the CDR3. DNA of the CDR3: TGTGCCTGGAGTGACCTCCGGGGGTACACTGAAGCTTTCTTT. Amino acids: CAWSDLRGYTEAFF. Full variable domain (missing parts from reference TRBV30 and TRBJ1-1): SQTIHQWPATLVQPVGSPLSLECTVEGTSNPNLYWYRQAAGRGLQLLFYSVGIGQISSEVPQNLSASRPQDRQFILSSKKLLLSDSGFYLCAWSDLRGYTEAFFGQGTRLTVV.

The chain carries TRBV5-4 and TRBJ2-1, with TRBD2 matching over 11 bases. The J segment lost 9 bases and the V segment lost 0 bases, leaving 5 bases of the junction unmatched. There are 15 residues in the CDR3. Germline lookup yields CDR1 SGHNT and CDR2 YYREEE (reference sequence). The CDR3, as DNA: TGTGCCAGCAGCTTGGATAGCGGGGGGGCCGGTGAGCAGTTCTTC. Amino acid sequence: CASSLDSGGAGEQFF.

This clone was detected a few times. Other DNA variants within this sample encode the same CDR3. The chain couples TRBV7-8 to TRBJ2-5; 9 bases are shared with TRBD2. V dropped 1 base and J dropped 4; count of bases not matched to a gene: 1. The CDR3 totals 14 residues. Germline CDR1 and CDR2: SGHVS and FQNEAQ. CDR3 sequence (DNA): TGTGCCAGCAGCTTAGAACTAGCGGGAGAGACCCAGTACTTC. Protein: CASSLELAGETQYF.